This T cell receptor beta chain came from a study of identical twins. Findings of the study overall: For zero-insertion analyses, partial confounding could come from invariant MAIT and iNKT cells.

CDR1 and CDR2 from the germline V gene are DFQATT and SNEGSKA (reference sequence). V trimming: 2 bases; J trimming: 8 bases; junction bases outside the gene matches: 7. The CDR3 sequence is 15 residues long. As to this clonotype: The antigen is undetermined.

One entry per CDR3 protein results from TCRdb running MiXCR on the 5' RACE reads. Of 500,000 to 600,000 distinct CDR3 sequences in the sample, less than 25% were seen once. This sample also belongs to another study, concerning T cells expressing NK-cell markers. That work contributes: The authors applied an anti-gamma-delta TCR antibody in several experiments, and it restricted sorting to alpha-beta TCR T cells.

The V and J genes are TRBV20-1 and TRBJ2-3; 13 bases fit TRBD2. This receptor was identified in a woman aged 18-29 years in good health. The source material was CD4+ T cells sorted from blood. CDR3 protein: CSARTSGGVRGTQYF. The CDR3 coding sequence is TGCAGTGCTAGAACTAGCGGGGGGGTTCGGGGTACGCAGTATTTT.